The present entry profiles one T cell receptor (beta chain) with its context. The antigen remains unidentified. Germline CDR1 and CDR2: GTSNPN and SVGIG (reference sequence). The CDR3 length is 13 residues. Trimming shortened V by 4 bases and J by 5 bases, and 14 bases separated the two germline ends. The sample originates from a study of beta chain features in type 1 diabetes. Study-wide points: Moderately but significantly shorter TCRB CDR3s were found in Type 1 diabetes patients in all four CD4+ subsets.

All of the isolated RNA was reverse transcribed, so expressed TCRB transcripts were sequenced. Libraries were prepared by immunoSEQ multiplex PCR; TCRdb keeps only in-frame clonotypes and omits some of them. Here the sample spans roughly 700,000 clones, roughly 12% being singletons. The V gene is TRBV30, the J gene TRBJ2-5; D unresolved. The sample comprised naive CD4+ T cells from blood. This receptor was taken from a man between 18 and 35 years old with type 1 diabetes. The CDR3 DNA reads TGTGCCTGGACCACCGCCGGGTGGGAGACCCAGTACTTC. It codes for CAWTTAGWETQYF.